The 2 T cell receptor beta chains presented below share a single source sample, sequenced in a study of beta chain features in type 1 diabetes. Overall study results and limits: All four CD4+ subsets of Type 1 diabetes patients contained TCRB CDR3s that were moderately but significantly shorter.

Their antigen targets remain unknown. Since all of the isolated RNA was reverse transcribed, expressed TCRB transcripts were what got sequenced. This table comes from immunoSEQ multiplex PCR, and its TCRdb copy is limited to in-frame clones, with some not included. The sample contains 600,000 to 700,000 clones, roughly 12% of which appear only once. Sample: naive CD4+ T cells from blood. The origin of the receptors is a man younger than 35 with type 1 diabetes.

The table lists this clone with a count of one. The J gene is TRBJ1-2, the V gene TRBV28; D is unresolved. Trimming took 6 bases from V and 4 from J, leaving 9 bases between them. Germline V gives CDR1 MDHEN, CDR2 SYDVKM. The CDR3 has 12 residues. CDR3 sequence: CASRWAAYGYTF. The DNA of the CDR3 is TGTGCCAGCAGGTGGGCAGCCTATGGCTACACCTTC.

The chain has TRBV6-5 and TRBJ2-7; 8 bases line up with TRBD1. CDR3 length: 12 residues. The J segment lost 7 bases and the V segment lost 7 bases, leaving 6 bases of the junction unmatched. CDR1 MNHEY and CDR2 SVGAGI come from the germline V gene. Here the CDR3 DNA reads TGTGCCAGCACCCCACAGGGGGGTGAGCAGTACTTC. It specifies CASTPQGGEQYF.